This T cell receptor beta chain was observed in a study of blood T cell repertoires in COVID-19. The protocol was immunoSEQ multiplex PCR, while the TCRdb copy is restricted to in-frame clones and leaves out a portion. The sample has over 100,000 clones, less than 90% seen once; the top ten hold 18%. The germline V and J ends were trimmed by 9 bases and 1 base, with 7 bases remaining between them. The length of the CDR3 is 11 residues. Per the germline V gene, CDR1 is SGHDT and CDR2 is YYEEEE. The receptor's source is a woman aged 60 to 75 with acute or convalescent COVID-19. The chain recombines TRBV5-6 with TRBJ1-1, with D tentatively TRBD1 (5 bases). The sequencing sample was made of peripheral blood. This CDR3 is CATTGNTEAFF. The CDR3 DNA reads TGTGCCACCACAGGGAACACTGAAGCTTTCTTT.